The 22 T cell receptor beta chains in this list originate from one sample, sequenced in a study of identical twins. TCRdb recomputed calls from the 5' RACE reads with MiXCR, one row per CDR3 protein. The data show around 1.7 million distinct CDR3 sequences, more than 30% seen once. Input material: cord blood. The receptors were sampled from a newborn girl in good health.

This clonotype was observed a single time. This chain connects TRBV6-6 to TRBJ2-2; D remains unclear. The germline CDR1 and CDR2 sequences are MNHNY and SVGAGI (reference sequence). The V and J ends lost 2 bases and 4 bases respectively, with 11 bases between them. The CDR3 is 15 amino acids. Written as DNA, the CDR3 is TGTGCCAGCAGTTACGGGGTTGTCTCCACCGGGGAGCTGTTTTTT. This encodes CASSYGVVSTGELFF.

J is TRBJ1-5 and V is TRBV11-3, with D unclear. This CDR3 contains 15 residues. Germline CDR1 and CDR2: SGHNT and YENEEA. V was trimmed by 0 bases and J by 6 bases, leaving 12 bases between them. In DNA, the CDR3 is TGTGCCAGCAGCTTAGATGAAACAGCAAGTCAGCCCCAGCATTTT. It yields the protein CASSLDETASQPQHF.

This chain joins TRBV6-2 or TRBV6-3 and TRBJ2-1; 9 nucleotides line up with TRBD2. The CDR3 has 15 residues. V trimming: 1 base; J trimming: 7 bases; junction bases outside the gene matches: 5. CDR1 MNHEY and CDR2 SVGEGT come from the germline V gene. The CDR3 spells CASSYWAGGKNEQFF. DNA of the CDR3: TGTGCCAGCAGTTACTGGGCGGGAGGGAAAAATGAGCAGTTCTTC.

As to this clonotype: A read error may be the cause here, since a much bigger clone is one base away. The rearrangement uses TRBV6-1 and TRBJ2-1; D uncertain. V lost 2 bases to trimming and J lost 2 bases, with 4 bases between them. The germline CDR1 and CDR2 sequences are MNHNS and SASEGT. CDR3 length equals 13 residues. The CDR3 is CASSEMAYNEQFF. DNA of the CDR3: TGTGCCAGCAGTGAAATGGCCTACAATGAGCAGTTCTTC.

This clonotype was seen repeatedly, ten times or more. The V gene is TRBV20-1, the J gene TRBJ2-1; D is undetermined. The germline V gene encodes CDR1 DFQATT and CDR2 SNEGSKA (reference sequence). The CDR3 loop spans 11 amino acids. CDR3 nucleotides: TGCAGCGCCACTAATTACAATGAGCAGTTCTTC. Translating it yields CSATNYNEQFF.

On this clonotype: At one end the junction does not follow the germline gene, possibly because of a read error. CDR3 in amino acids: CVSSQVVLAEGNEQYF. Written as DNA, the CDR3 is TGTGTCAGCAGCCAAGTGGTACTAGCGGAGGGGAACGAGCAGTACTTC. The gene calls are TRBV4-2 and TRBJ2-7, with 8 bases lining up with TRBD2. Looked up from germline, CDR1 is LGHNA and CDR2 is YNFKEQ. The CDR3 runs 16 residues.

The rearrangement joins TRBV19 to TRBJ2-1, with 12 bases that match TRBD2. In germline, CDR1 is LNHDA, CDR2 SQIVND (reference sequence). The V and J ends lost 6 bases and 5 bases, in that order; junction bases with no gene match: 2. The CDR3 has 14 residues. The CDR3 nucleotides read TGTGCCAGTAGACGACTAGCGGGGGACAATGAGCAGTTCTTC. This codes for CASRRLAGDNEQFF.

This rearrangement joins TRBV7-8 to TRBJ2-6; D is unclear. V was shortened by 5 bases and J by 0 bases, with 8 bases between the two germline ends. Per the germline V gene, CDR1 is SGHVS and CDR2 is FQNEAQ. This CDR3 has 15 residues. The CDR3 region is CASSPNFSGANVLTF. The CDR3 coding sequence is TGTGCCAGCAGCCCCAACTTCTCTGGGGCCAACGTCCTGACTTTC.

In this sample, this clonotype turned up a few times. The genes are TRBV11-2 and TRBJ1-2; D not certain. The CDR3 runs 15 residues. V lost 1 base to trimming and J lost 3 bases, with 12 bases between them. In germline, CDR1 is SGHAT, CDR2 FQNNGV. CDR3 protein: CASSLAPGGDYGYTF. For the CDR3, the DNA is TGTGCCAGCAGCTTAGCGCCGGGCGGAGACTATGGCTACACCTTC.

This clonotype has just a few counts. This chain connects TRBV20-1 to TRBJ2-7, with 9 bases identical to TRBD2. The CDR3 sequence is 12 residues long. Germline loops: CDR1 DFQATT, CDR2 SNEGSKA (reference sequence). The V and J ends lost 7 bases and 8 bases, in that order; junction bases with no gene match: 9. CDR3 bases: TGCAGTGTCCCGGGACTAGCATATAAGCAGTACTTC. It specifies CSVPGLAYKQYF.

This clonotype was seen more than once but under ten times. The chain is built from TRBV7-6 and TRBJ2-3; D might be TRBD1 or TRBD2, each matching 6 bases. The CDR3 totals 15 residues. V shed 5 bases and J shed 5 bases, with 17 bases lying between them. CDR1 is SGHVS and CDR2 is FNYEAQ in the germline V gene. The DNA of the CDR3 is TGTGCCAGCAGCGTTGAGGGGGGTACCATAGATACGCAGTATTTT. It codes for CASSVEGGTIDTQYF.

Worth noting for this clonotype: At one of its ends the junction is not consistent with the germline gene, which may arise from a read error. The chain has TRBV5-1 and TRBJ1-2, with no clear D. CDR1 is SGHRS and CDR2 is YFSETQ in the germline V gene. The CDR3 runs to 14 residues. This CDR3 reads CASSLSPRNYGYTF. As DNA, the CDR3 is TGCGCCAGCAGCCTGAGTCCGAGGAACTACGGCTACACCTTC. Full variable domain (remainder filled in from reference TRBV5-1 and TRBJ1-2): KAGVTQTPRYLIKTRGQQVTLSCSPISGHRSVSWYQQTPGQGLQFLFEYFSETQRNKGNFPGRFSGRQFSNSRSEMNVSTLELGDSALYLCASSLSPRNYGYTFGSGTRLTVV.

This clonotype was counted ten times or more. The genes are TRBV20-1 and TRBJ2-7, with TRBD2 matching 12 bases. With V trimmed by 1 base and J by 2 bases, 0 bases remained unmatched. The CDR3 length is 14 residues. From germline, CDR1 is DFQATT and CDR2 SNEGSKA (reference sequence). The CDR3 loop reads CSARGLAGAYEQYF. CDR3 sequence (DNA): TGCAGTGCTAGAGGACTAGCGGGAGCCTACGAGCAGTACTTC.

A few counts support this clonotype. This chain uses TRBV15 with TRBJ2-5; TRBD2 matches 10 bases. Germline CDR1 is LNHNV and CDR2 is YYDKDF (reference sequence). Losses at the gene ends were 1 base for V and 6 bases for J; bases not matched to a gene: 5. The CDR3 has 15 residues. The CDR3 bases are TGTGCCACCAGCAGAGCTAGCGGGAGAGAAAAGACCCAGTACTTC. Amino acids: CATSRASGREKTQYF.

The rearrangement joins TRBV13 to TRBJ2-2; no clear D gene. Germline CDR1 and CDR2: PRHDT and FYEKMQ (reference sequence). V was trimmed by 3 bases and J by 7 bases, leaving 12 bases between them. This CDR3 contains 14 residues. The CDR3 sequence is CASSFAGYLGELFF. CDR3 in DNA: TGTGCCAGCAGCTTCGCAGGCTACCTCGGGGAGCTGTTTTTT.

This clonotype has at least ten counts. The rearrangement uses TRBV12-3 or TRBV12-4 and TRBJ2-1; perhaps D is TRBD1 or TRBD2 (5 bases each). The CDR3 runs to 14 residues. V was trimmed by 5 bases and J by 0 bases, leaving 8 bases between them. The CDR3 DNA sequence: TGTGCCAGCAGTGGGACGGCCTCCTACAATGAGCAGTTCTTC. As protein: CASSGTASYNEQFF.

The V call is TRBV24-1, the J call TRBJ2-1; D perhaps matches TRBD2 (6 bases). The CDR3 is 15 residues long. CDR1 and CDR2 from the germline V gene are KGHDR and SFDVKD. V was pared by 2 bases and J by 6 bases, with 13 bases between. The CDR3 reads CATSDSRTGSNEQFF. CDR3 nucleotide sequence: TGTGCCACCAGTGATTCGCGGACCGGGAGCAATGAGCAGTTCTTC.

This clonotype has a count of ten or more. The CDR3 is CASSFLAATDTQYF. CDR3 in DNA: TGTGCCAGCAGTTTTTTAGCGGCCACAGATACGCAGTATTTT. The V and J genes are TRBV12-3 or TRBV12-4 and TRBJ2-3; a possible D gene is TRBD2 (6 bases). The CDR3 runs to 14 residues. Trimming shortened V by 3 bases and J by 2 bases, and 9 bases separated the two germline ends.

V gene TRBV14 combines with J gene TRBJ2-1; TRBD2 agrees at 10 bases. Germline CDR1 and CDR2: SGHDN and FVKESK. V gave up 0 bases and J gave up 6 bases; unmatched junction bases: 5. This CDR3 spans 16 amino acids. CDR3 sequence (DNA): TGTGCCAGCAGCCAAGATACTAGCGGGAACGCCAATGAGCAGTTCTTC. Encoded protein: CASSQDTSGNANEQFF.

This clonotype has more than one count but fewer than ten. The rearrangement joins TRBV5-1 to TRBJ2-3; tentatively, D is TRBD2 (7 bases). From germline, CDR1 is SGHRS and CDR2 YFSETQ. V was trimmed by 4 bases and J by 5 bases, leaving 14 bases between them. The CDR3 runs to 14 residues. CDR3 residues: CASSPYREGDTQYF. In nucleotides, the CDR3 is TGCGCCAGCAGCCCGTACAGGGAGGGAGATACGCAGTATTTT.

This clonotype showed up just once. This rearrangement joins TRBV7-9 to TRBJ2-3, with TRBD2 matching 11 bases. The germline CDR1 and CDR2 sequences are SEHNR and FQNEAQ (reference sequence). The length of the CDR3 is 13 residues. J was trimmed by 5 bases and V by 11 bases; bases with no gene match: 6. CDR3 sequence (DNA): TGTGCCTTAGCGGGAGGGCCGCAAGATACGCAGTATTTT. Its protein is CALAGGPQDTQYF.

The sample holds a few counts of this clonotype. The chain employs TRBV5-1 and TRBJ2-3; 7 bases are shared with TRBD1. The CDR3 totals 15 residues. CDR1 SGHRS and CDR2 YFSETQ come from the germline V gene. After removal of 4 bases from V and 2 bases from J, the junction contained 7 bases not matched to a gene. CDR3 coding DNA: TGCGCCAGCAGCCCCACGGGACAGATCACAGATACGCAGTATTTT. Translated, it gives CASSPTGQITDTQYF.